This T cell receptor (beta chain) came from a study of cytomegalovirus exposure and HLA in healthy donors. Study-level information: Both the 95 to 150 validation repertoires and the approximately 700 first-cohort repertoires used the same platform, as reported by a later analysis.

The donors were members of the validation cohort comprising some 130 subjects, separate from the roughly 670-subject first cohort. Using immunoSEQ multiplex PCR, the repertoire was profiled, and TCRdb retains in-frame clones only, with some absent. The table includes 65,000 to 75,000 clones, over 95% detected once. The study, taken as a whole, reports: In vitro checks showed that three CMV-associated chains really do target CMV antigens. Investigators reported fewer than 200 TCR beta chains as tied to cytomegalovirus.

Notes on this clone: Its antigen is as yet unknown.

The CDR3 consists of 13 residues. CDR1 and CDR2 (germline): SGHTA, FQGNSA. Trimming pared 2 bases from V and 1 base from J, leaving 6 bases between. The source is a woman aged 18-35 years in good health and CMV-seropositive. This chain links TRBV7-2 with TRBJ2-7, with D unresolved. Sequencing was carried out using PBMCs. The CDR3 is CASSLQVSYEQYF. The CDR3, as DNA: TGTGCCAGCAGCTTACAGGTTTCCTACGAGCAGTACTTC. Based on the CDR3 plus reference TRBV7-2 and TRBJ2-7, the full variable domain is GAGVSQSPSNKVTEKGKDVELRCDPISGHTALYWYRQSLGQGLEFLIYFQGNSAPDKSGLPSDRFSAERTGGSVSTLTIQRTQQEDSAVYLCASSLQVSYEQYFGPGTRLTVT.